This T cell receptor (beta chain) was documented in a study of T-cell reconstitution after alpha-beta-depleted transplantation in children. Whole-study findings and limits: T-cell numbers and diversity, one year after transplant, stemmed largely from T cells that were newly produced.

With respect to this clonotype: The target antigen is unknown.

For TCRbeta, the library was prepared with unique molecular identifiers. TCRdb called the PCR reads again in MiXCR, with one record for every CDR3 protein. The sample lists about 580,000 distinct CDR3 sequences, 20% to 25% occurring once. This CDR3 region has 15 residues. Trimming cost V 2 bases and J 5 bases; bases outside gene matches: 7. CDR1 and CDR2 from the germline V gene are DFQATT and SNEGSKA (reference sequence). The genes are TRBV20-1 and TRBJ2-2; 8 bases are shared with TRBD2. The sequencing used PBMCs, mostly from graft donor cells, collected 360 days after TCRalphabeta/CD19-depleted stem cell transplant. The sequence came from a boy under two years old who had a stem cell transplant for acute myeloid leukemia, so the T cells may come from the graft donor. This CDR3 reads CSARPRTSRTGELFF. As DNA, the CDR3 is TGCAGTGCTAGACCTCGGACTAGCAGAACCGGGGAGCTGTTTTTT.